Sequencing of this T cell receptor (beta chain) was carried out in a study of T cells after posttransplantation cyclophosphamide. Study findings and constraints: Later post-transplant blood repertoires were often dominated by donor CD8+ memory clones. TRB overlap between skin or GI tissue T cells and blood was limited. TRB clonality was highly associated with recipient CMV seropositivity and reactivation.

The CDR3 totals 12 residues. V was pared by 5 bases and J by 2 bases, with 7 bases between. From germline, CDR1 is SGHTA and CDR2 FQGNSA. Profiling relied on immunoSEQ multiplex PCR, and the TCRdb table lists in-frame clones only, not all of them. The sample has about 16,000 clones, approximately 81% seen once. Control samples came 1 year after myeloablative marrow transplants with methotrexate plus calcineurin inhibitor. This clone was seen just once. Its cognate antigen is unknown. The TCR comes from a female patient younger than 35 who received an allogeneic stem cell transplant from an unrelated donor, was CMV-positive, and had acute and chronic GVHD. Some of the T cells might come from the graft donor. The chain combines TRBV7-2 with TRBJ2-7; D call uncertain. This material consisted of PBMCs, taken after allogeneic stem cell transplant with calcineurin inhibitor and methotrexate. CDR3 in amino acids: CASSDDTYEQYF. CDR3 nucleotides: TGTGCCAGCAGCGACGACACCTACGAGCAGTACTTC.